Detailed here is one TCR beta chain. This sample is drawn from a study of CD8 T cells in Susac syndrome. This CDR3 spans 16 amino acids. CDR1 is LGHDT, CDR2 YNNKEL, per germline (reference sequence). Trimming left V 4 bases short and J 6 bases short, with 20 bases between. It was treatment-naive patients with stable or active relapsing-remitting disease who made up the multiple sclerosis controls. Random hexamers were used to reverse transcribe an amount of roughly 0.45 to 1 ug RNA. An immunoSEQ multiplex PCR amplified TCR beta CDR3 over 54 Vbeta and 13 Jbeta. TCRdb passed the immunoSEQ multiplex PCR reads through MiXCR, listing each CDR3 protein once. The data contain about 140,000 distinct CDR3 sequences, roughly 96% of them seen just once; the ten biggest clones take up over 0.1%.

The sequence was collected from a human donor with multiple sclerosis. Source material: CD4+ T cells from PBMCs. The chain joins TRBV3-1 to TRBJ2-3; D perhaps matches TRBD2 (6 bases). CDR3 bases: TGTGCCAGCAGCCGAGGAGGGACCTTGTTTCGGGATACGCAGTATTTT. It specifies CASSRGGTLFRDTQYF.